Shown below are 10 T cell receptor beta chains from a single sample sequenced in a study of beta chain features in type 1 diabetes. Expressed TCRB transcripts were sequenced after all isolated RNA was converted to cDNA. Profiled with immunoSEQ multiplex PCR; TCRdb holds only in-frame clones, not every one. The repertoire holds 300,000 or so clones, approximately 8% seen once, with less than 0.45% in the top ten. Material: central memory CD4+ T cells from blood. These receptor sequences come from a woman aged 18-29 years in good health.

The V call is TRBV5-1, the J call TRBJ2-7; 8 nucleotides match TRBD1. The J segment lost 6 bases and the V segment lost 2 bases, leaving 4 bases of the junction unmatched. CDR1 and CDR2 (germline): SGHRS, YFSETQ. The CDR3 extends over 13 amino acids. CDR3 amino acids: CASSFGQGGEQYF. CDR3 coding DNA: TGCGCCAGCAGCTTCGGACAGGGAGGCGAGCAGTACTTC.

Here the CDR3 reads CASSPSTGNHGYTF. CDR3 bases: TGTGCCAGCAGTCCCTCGACAGGGAACCATGGCTACACCTTC. The chain employs TRBV27 and TRBJ1-2; 7 bases line up with TRBD1. V dropped 5 bases and J dropped 6; count of bases not matched to a gene: 9. CDR1 and CDR2 from the germline V gene are MNHEY and SMNVEV (reference sequence). The CDR3 covers 14 residues.

This clone was seen a few times. This chain connects TRBV4-2 to TRBJ2-1; 10 bases align to TRBD2. The J segment lost 10 bases and the V segment lost 4 bases, leaving 13 bases of the junction unmatched. The CDR3 is 16 amino acids. Germline CDR1 reads LGHNA; CDR2 reads YNFKEQ. The CDR3 sequence: CASSRWASGSGGEQFF. The DNA for the CDR3 is TGTGCCAGCAGCCGTTGGGCTAGCGGGAGTGGTGGAGAGCAGTTCTTC.

J is TRBJ1-5 and V is TRBV7-9; tentatively, D is TRBD1 (5 bases). CDR3 length equals 14 residues. The germline V gene encodes CDR1 SEHNR and CDR2 FQNEAQ (reference sequence). V lost 5 bases and J 3 bases, leaving 11 bases between the germline ends. In nucleotides, the CDR3 is TGTGCCAGCAGCCCGGGGCGATTCAATCAGCCCCAGCATTTT. It yields the protein CASSPGRFNQPQHF.

The CDR3 DNA follows: TGTGCCAGTAGCCTACAATACAACACCGGGGAGCTGTTTTTT. This translates into CASSLQYNTGELFF. This chain links TRBV19 with TRBJ2-2; D uncertain. This CDR3 is built from 14 residues. The germline V and J ends were trimmed by 6 bases and 2 bases, with 10 bases remaining between them. CDR1 LNHDA and CDR2 SQIVND come from the germline V gene (reference sequence).

This clone turned up a few times. This chain links TRBV9 with TRBJ2-7; weak D call: TRBD1 (6 bases). Germline loops: CDR1 SGDLS, CDR2 YYNGEE. The V end lost 4 bases, the J end lost 7 bases, and 15 bases lay between the germline ends. This CDR3 has 13 residues. The CDR3 is CASSTHPRGEQYF. The DNA of the CDR3 is TGTGCCAGCAGCACTCACCCCAGGGGTGAGCAGTACTTC.

This clone occurred a few times. J is TRBJ1-5 and V is TRBV15; 7 positions match TRBD1. CDR1 LNHNV and CDR2 YYDKDF come from the germline V gene (reference sequence). The V and J ends lost 7 bases and 6 bases, in that order; junction bases with no gene match: 12. The CDR3 has 15 residues. CDR3 amino acids: CATTQDRNFGQPQHF. The CDR3 DNA reads TGTGCCACCACCCAGGACAGGAACTTTGGTCAGCCCCAGCATTTT. The whole variable domain, filled in from reference TRBV15 and TRBJ1-5, reads DAMVIQNPRYQVTQFGKPVTLSCSQTLNHNVMYWYQQKSSQAPKLLFHYYDKDFNNEADTPDNFQSRRPNTSFCFLDIRSPGLGDTAMYLCATTQDRNFGQPQHFGDGTRLSIL.

This clone was counted once. The chain carries TRBV27 and TRBJ2-5; D is unresolved. Looked up from germline, CDR1 is MNHEY and CDR2 is SMNVEV (reference sequence). V gave up 5 bases and J gave up 4 bases, with 11 bases separating them. CDR3 length: 13 residues. CDR3 in amino acids: CASSRRLGETQYF. The CDR3 nucleotides read TGTGCCAGCAGTAGAAGGTTGGGAGAGACCCAGTACTTC.

The J gene is TRBJ2-5, the V gene TRBV5-4; no clear D gene. The CDR3 extends over 13 amino acids. With 4 bases removed from V and 1 base from J, the gap between germline ends came to 8 bases. The V gene's germline CDR1 is SGHNT and CDR2 YYREEE (reference sequence). The CDR3 region is CASSPQVQETQYF. The CDR3 DNA reads TGTGCCAGCAGCCCTCAGGTCCAAGAGACCCAGTACTTC.

Details on this clone: The sample carries other DNA sequences with the same CDR3. This chain links TRBV4-3 with TRBJ1-2; D uncertain. Trimming removed 0 bases at V and 3 bases at J, with 8 bases between. The CDR3 runs 14 residues. From germline, CDR1 is LGHNA and CDR2 YSLEER. The CDR3 reads CASSQDHGYYGYTF. The CDR3 DNA reads as TGCGCCAGCAGCCAAGATCACGGTTACTATGGCTACACCTTC.